Listed below are T cell receptor beta chains from one sample, sequenced in a study of blood T cell repertoires in COVID-19. Produced via immunoSEQ multiplex PCR; TCRdb's table is partial and in-frame only. The sample holds roughly 86,000 clones, approximately 83% seen once. The sequenced material came from peripheral blood. These receptors were collected from a man between 60 and 75 years old with acute or convalescent COVID-19. Each CDR3 is given with its conserved first and last residue. Each record gives: V gene, D gene, J gene, clone size, CDR3 DNA, CDR3 protein. A D gene is named only where the DNA matches it firmly. Not every row has a clone size; where given, it reads once, few, many or a size class.

V gene: TRBV19; D gene: TRBD1; J gene: TRBJ2-5; clone size: NA; CDR3 DNA: TGTGCCAGTAGCCGATATCAACAGGGGGCAAACCAAGAGACCCAGTACTTC; CDR3 protein: CASSRYQQGANQETQYF
V gene: TRBV6-1; D gene: TRBD1; J gene: TRBJ1-2; clone size: NA; CDR3 DNA: TGTGCCAGCAGTGACCGGGACAGGGTTTTCTATGGCTACACCTTC; CDR3 protein: CASSDRDRVFYGYTF
V gene: TRBV18; D gene: NA; J gene: TRBJ1-1; clone size: NA; CDR3 DNA: TGTGCCAGCTCACCCCGAGGGGGAAACACTGAAGCTTTCTTT; CDR3 protein: CASSPRGGNTEAFF
V gene: TRBV6-5; D gene: TRBD1; J gene: TRBJ1-2; clone size: NA; CDR3 DNA: TGTGCCAGCAGCCTGGGACAGGGGATTTATGGCTACACCTTC; CDR3 protein: CASSLGQGIYGYTF
V gene: TRBV2; D gene: NA; J gene: TRBJ2-7; clone size: once; CDR3 DNA: TGTGCCAGCAGTGACAGGATCTACGAGCAGTACTTC; CDR3 protein: CASSDRIYEQYF
V gene: TRBV10-3; D gene: NA; J gene: TRBJ1-2; clone size: NA; CDR3 DNA: TGTGCCATCAGTGGTGGAGCGGGGGCGGGCTACACCTTC; CDR3 protein: CAISGGAGAGYTF
V gene: TRBV28; D gene: NA; J gene: TRBJ1-2; clone size: NA; CDR3 DNA: TGTGCCAGCAGTTTGGGGACTTTCTATGGCTACACCTTC; CDR3 protein: CASSLGTFYGYTF
V gene: TRBV5-1; D gene: TRBD1; J gene: TRBJ1-4; clone size: NA; CDR3 DNA: TGCGCCAGCAGCTTGGAGACAGGGGGCGGCGAAAAACTGTTTTTT; CDR3 protein: CASSLETGGGEKLFF
V gene: TRBV7-8; D gene: TRBD2; J gene: TRBJ2-3; clone size: NA; CDR3 DNA: TGTGCCAGCAGCAAAATCTCGACTAGCGGGGGGACAGATACGCAGTATTTT; CDR3 protein: CASSKISTSGGTDTQYF
V gene: TRBV10-3; D gene: TRBD1; J gene: TRBJ2-1; clone size: NA; CDR3 DNA: TGTGCCATCAGTGACGACAGGGTTCCATGGGAGCAGTTCTTC; CDR3 protein: CAISDDRVPWEQFF
V gene: TRBV19; D gene: NA; J gene: TRBJ2-2; clone size: NA; CDR3 DNA: TGTGCCAGTAGTATACCGGTTCTCGGGGAGCTGTTTTTT; CDR3 protein: CASSIPVLGELFF